These T cell receptor beta chains were read from a single sample in a study of human CD8 memory T cell subsets. One entry per CDR3 protein, without DNA, is what TCRdb gives after re-calling the 5' RACE reads. The table lists some 7,000 distinct CDR3 sequences. The sequencing sample was made of CD8+ T cells from PBMCs. These receptors came from a human donor in good health. Each CDR3 is given with its conserved first and last residue. Size is stated for part of the rows, as once, few or many counts, or as a class when the clone is expanded.

v_gene: TRBV29-1; j_gene: TRBJ2-1; abundance: -; CDR3aa: CSVGGTSGIVVRNEQFF
v_gene: TRBV3-1; j_gene: TRBJ2-4; abundance: medium-sized; CDR3aa: CASSAGNIQYF
v_gene: TRBV28; j_gene: TRBJ2-4; abundance: -; CDR3aa: CASRFGLAGGTGKNIQYF
v_gene: TRBV5-1; j_gene: TRBJ1-2; abundance: -; CDR3aa: CASSLGQGAYYGYTF
v_gene: TRBV5-1; j_gene: TRBJ2-5; abundance: -; CDR3aa: CASSLSRPEETQYF
v_gene: TRBV6-4; j_gene: TRBJ2-1; abundance: -; CDR3aa: CASSGTGARVCEQFF
v_gene: TRBV27; j_gene: TRBJ1-1; abundance: -; CDR3aa: CASSLEGTGLYTEAFF
v_gene: TRBV7-9; j_gene: TRBJ2-2; abundance: -; CDR3aa: CASSPGDGSTGELFF
v_gene: TRBV20-1; j_gene: TRBJ2-7; abundance: -; CDR3aa: CSARTSGSYEQYF
v_gene: TRBV12-3/TRBV12-4; j_gene: TRBJ2-5; abundance: -; CDR3aa: CASRRGGETQYF
v_gene: TRBV7-2; j_gene: TRBJ1-3; abundance: -; CDR3aa: CASSSWTGIGNTIYF
v_gene: TRBV9; j_gene: TRBJ2-1; abundance: -; CDR3aa: CASSLLEGSGHSYNEQFF
v_gene: TRBV27; j_gene: TRBJ2-1; abundance: -; CDR3aa: CASSLRPAGGNEQFF
v_gene: TRBV7-2; j_gene: TRBJ2-3; abundance: -; CDR3aa: CASSPTLANYDTQYF
v_gene: TRBV5-1; j_gene: TRBJ2-7; abundance: medium-sized; CDR3aa: CASSLATDSYEQYF
v_gene: TRBV5-4; j_gene: TRBJ2-3; abundance: -; CDR3aa: CASSLGGSPDTQYF
v_gene: TRBV20-1; j_gene: TRBJ2-1; abundance: -; CDR3aa: CSVWPSSYNEQFF
v_gene: TRBV20-1; j_gene: TRBJ2-1; abundance: -; CDR3aa: CSARGLNRPVGEQFF
v_gene: TRBV11-2; j_gene: TRBJ1-1; abundance: -; CDR3aa: CASSLVGRAEAFF
v_gene: TRBV3-1; j_gene: TRBJ2-1; abundance: -; CDR3aa: CASSLFLGESQFF
v_gene: TRBV27; j_gene: TRBJ2-5; abundance: -; CDR3aa: CASTPGGSETQYF
v_gene: TRBV4-1; j_gene: TRBJ2-2; abundance: -; CDR3aa: CASSQDVTGRRELFF
v_gene: TRBV7-9; j_gene: TRBJ2-5; abundance: -; CDR3aa: CASSSDWSYQETQYF
v_gene: TRBV5-1; j_gene: TRBJ2-7; abundance: -; CDR3aa: CASSLEWTLSSYEQYF
v_gene: TRBV19; j_gene: TRBJ2-7; abundance: large; CDR3aa: CASSISSGYLSYEQYF
v_gene: TRBV5-6; j_gene: TRBJ1-2; abundance: -; CDR3aa: CASSLSSQYPNYGYTF
v_gene: TRBV12-3/TRBV12-4; j_gene: TRBJ2-1; abundance: medium-sized; CDR3aa: CASSPTSNEQFF
v_gene: TRBV28; j_gene: TRBJ2-7; abundance: medium-sized; CDR3aa: CASSFGSNEQYF